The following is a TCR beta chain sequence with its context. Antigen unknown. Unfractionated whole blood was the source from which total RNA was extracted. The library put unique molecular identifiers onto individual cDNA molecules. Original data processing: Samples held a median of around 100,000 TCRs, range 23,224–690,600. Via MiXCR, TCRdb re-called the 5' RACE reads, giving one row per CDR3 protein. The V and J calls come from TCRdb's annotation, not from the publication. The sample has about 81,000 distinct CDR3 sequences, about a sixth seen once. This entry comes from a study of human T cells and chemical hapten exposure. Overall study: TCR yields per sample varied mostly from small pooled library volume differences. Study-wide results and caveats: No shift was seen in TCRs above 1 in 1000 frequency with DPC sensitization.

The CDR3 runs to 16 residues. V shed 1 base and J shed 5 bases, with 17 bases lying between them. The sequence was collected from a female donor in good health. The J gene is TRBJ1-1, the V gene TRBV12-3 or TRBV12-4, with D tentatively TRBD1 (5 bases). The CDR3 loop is CASSLEGRVAGTEAFF. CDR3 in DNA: TGTGCCAGCAGTTTAGAGGGGAGGGTGGCGGGGACTGAAGCTTTCTTT.